This T cell receptor beta chain was profiled in a study of response to subunit inactivated influenza vaccine. This CDR3 region has 17 residues. CDR1 and CDR2 from the germline V gene are SGHDT and YYEEEE. The V gene lost 1 base and the J gene lost 9 bases, with 23 bases spanning the gap. TCRdb fed the RT-PCR reads into MiXCR, producing one record per CDR3 protein. The sample yields about 800,000 distinct CDR3 sequences, roughly 20% seen once. This clonotype was picked up a small number of times. The sequences come from PBMCs from blood, collected 4 to 6 days after vaccination. The chain recombines TRBV5-6 with TRBJ2-1; either TRBD1 or TRBD2 may fit D (6 bases each). The TCR originated in a man aged 50-59 years who received an inactivated influenza vaccine. The CDR3 region is CASSLSGGDMVRGEQFF. The CDR3 DNA follows: TGTGCCAGCAGCTTGTCCGGCGGGGACATGGTTCGGGGTGAGCAGTTCTTC.